Listed here are 24 T cell receptor beta chains from one sample, sequenced in a study of sequential checkpoint blockade in melanoma. Regarding treatment: randomized to nivolumab then ipilimumab (arm A) or the reverse (arm B). The protocol was immunoSEQ multiplex PCR, while the TCRdb copy is restricted to in-frame clones and leaves out a portion. The profile covers 17,000 or so clones, with roughly 53% appearing a single time and 17% taken by the ten largest. The sequenced sample was CD8+ T cells sorted from blood (inferred from file names), obtained from a patient given nivolumab and ipilimumab in sequence. The source of these receptors is a human donor with melanoma.

This clone was seen only a few times. This chain links TRBV5-1 with TRBJ2-1; weak D call: TRBD2 (5 bases). The V gene lost 4 bases and the J gene lost 6 bases, with 20 bases spanning the gap. The germline CDR1 and CDR2 sequences are SGHRS and YFSETQ. The CDR3 consists of 16 residues. In DNA, the CDR3 is TGCGCCAGCAGCCTCGAACTAGTTCAGTCCCTCAATGAGCAGTTCTTC. Its translation: CASSLELVQSLNEQFF.

The genes are TRBV19 and TRBJ2-3; 10 bases are shared with TRBD2. V lost 7 bases and J lost 4; bases outside the gene matches: 5. The CDR3 extends over 14 amino acids. Germline CDR1 is LNHDA and CDR2 is SQIVND (reference sequence). Written as DNA, the CDR3 is TGTGCCAGTAAAGGGACTAGCGCGGCAGATACGCAGTATTTT. Its translation is CASKGTSAADTQYF.

This clone appeared a few times. The chain uses TRBV6-5 and TRBJ2-1; 11 nucleotides line up with TRBD2. CDR1 and CDR2 (germline): MNHEY, SVGAGI. Losses at the gene ends were 8 bases for V and 4 bases for J; bases not matched to a gene: 4. CDR3 length: 14 amino acids. This chain's CDR3 is CASALAGGYNEQFF. The CDR3 DNA sequence: TGTGCCAGCGCTCTAGCGGGGGGTTACAATGAGCAGTTCTTC.

The V and J genes are TRBV28 and TRBJ1-1, with 7 bases aligning to TRBD1. The CDR3 runs to 16 residues. CDR1 and CDR2 from the germline V gene are MDHEN and SYDVKM. The J segment lost 4 bases and the V segment lost 1 base, leaving 9 bases of the junction unmatched. The CDR3 sequence: CASSLFGTVGGTEAFF. In DNA, the CDR3 is TGTGCCAGCAGTTTATTCGGGACAGTTGGCGGCACTGAAGCTTTCTTT.

This sequence joins TRBV7-6 and TRBJ2-7, with TRBD2 as a possible D gene (5 bases). Germline CDR1 is SGHVS and CDR2 is FNYEAQ. The V and J ends lost 5 bases and 0 bases respectively, with 14 bases between them. The CDR3 sequence is 15 residues long. CDR3 in DNA: TGTGCCAGCAGCCCAGGAGCGGCGAACTCCTACGAGCAGTACTTC. Its protein is CASSPGAANSYEQYF. Full variable domain (outside the CDR3, taken from reference TRBV7-6 and TRBJ2-7): GAGVSQSPRYKVTKRGQDVALRCDPISGHVSLYWYRQALGQGPEFLTYFNYEAQQDKSGLPNDRFSAERPEGSISTLTIQRTEQRDSAMYRCASSPGAANSYEQYFGPGTRLTVT.

The chain couples TRBV6-1 to TRBJ1-4; maybe TRBD1 (6 bases). The CDR3 runs 15 residues. V dropped 3 bases and J dropped 4 bases, with 12 bases sitting between them. Germline lookup yields CDR1 MNHNS and CDR2 SASEGT. The CDR3 sequence is CASSEFGTHNEKLFF. The CDR3 DNA follows: TGTGCCAGCAGTGAGTTCGGGACACATAATGAAAAACTGTTTTTT.

V usage is TRBV7-9 and J usage is TRBJ2-1, with D perhaps TRBD1 (5 bases). Trimming removed 6 bases at V and 8 bases at J, with 11 bases between. Germline lookup yields CDR1 SEHNR and CDR2 FQNEAQ (reference sequence). The CDR3 has 12 residues. CDR3 sequence (DNA): TGTGCCAGCAGAGACAGTTTGGATGAGCAGTTCTTC. Its protein is CASRDSLDEQFF.

Judged by abundance, this clone is medium-sized. The J gene is TRBJ1-2, the V gene TRBV7-9; D possibly corresponds to TRBD1 (5 bases). Germline V gene data show CDR1 as SEHNR and CDR2 as FQNEAQ (reference sequence). Trimming removed 5 bases at V and 4 bases at J, with 11 bases between. This CDR3 is built from 13 residues. CDR3 residues: CASSLGGVYGYTF. In nucleotides, the CDR3 is TGTGCCAGCAGCCTGGGGGGGGTCTATGGCTACACCTTC.

The chain is built from TRBV6-1 and TRBJ2-7; D might be TRBD1 (5 bases). Trimming took 2 bases from V and 0 from J, leaving 11 bases between them. CDR1 and CDR2 (germline): MNHNS, SASEGT. CDR3 size: 15 residues. Here the CDR3 reads CASSENRGSSYEQYF. The DNA for the CDR3 is TGTGCCAGCAGTGAAAATAGGGGCAGCTCCTACGAGCAGTACTTC.

This clone is a singleton in its sample. The rearrangement uses TRBV4-1 and TRBJ1-2, with 7 bases matching TRBD1. The V gene end was trimmed by 0 bases and the J gene end by 4 bases; junction bases not matched to a gene: 8. The length of the CDR3 is 16 residues. Germline lookup yields CDR1 MGHRA and CDR2 YSYEKL. CDR3 sequence (DNA): TGCGCCAGCAGCCAAGAACCGACAGGGAAGGGCTATGGCTACACCTTC. Amino acid sequence: CASSQEPTGKGYGYTF.

The chain employs TRBV6-6 and TRBJ1-5; 7 positions agree with TRBD1. The CDR3 spans 14 residues. V shed 7 bases and J 4 bases; nucleotides not matched to a gene: 7. Germline CDR1 MNHNY, CDR2 SVGAGI (reference sequence). The CDR3 region is CASNPTGPNQPQHF. In DNA, the CDR3 is TGTGCCAGCAATCCGACAGGGCCAAATCAGCCCCAGCATTTT.

The V and J genes are TRBV6-4 and TRBJ2-3; perhaps TRBD2 as D (6 bases). V lost 6 bases, J lost 1 base, and 11 bases lay in between. Germline V gene data show CDR1 as MRHNA and CDR2 as SNTAGT. The CDR3 consists of 14 residues. In DNA form, the CDR3 reads TGTGCCAGCAGGTACGAGCGGGGCACAGATACGCAGTATTTT. Its protein is CASRYERGTDTQYF.

The V gene is TRBV29-1, the J gene TRBJ2-2; D is perhaps TRBD2 (6 bases). Germline V gene lookup returns CDR1 SQVTM and CDR2 ANQGSEA. There are 14 residues in the CDR3. V was clipped by 7 bases and J by 4 bases, with 16 bases between them. The CDR3 is CSGGLEEGTGELFF. For the CDR3, the DNA is TGCAGCGGGGGTCTAGAGGAGGGCACCGGGGAGCTGTTTTTT.

This clone was detected only a few times. The V gene is TRBV11-2, the J gene TRBJ2-1; D is perhaps TRBD2 (5 bases). The CDR3 runs to 12 residues. Trimming cost V 1 base and J 9 bases, with 7 bases left between them. Germline V gene sequence: CDR1 SGHAT, CDR2 FQNNGV. CDR3 bases: TGTGCCAGCAGCTTAGGTGGAGGTGAGCAGTTCTTC. Encoded protein: CASSLGGGEQFF.

The chain has TRBV28 and TRBJ2-7; the match to TRBD1 covers 9 bases. The CDR3 runs to 13 residues. J gave up 3 bases and V 5 bases, and 2 bases lay outside the gene matches. Germline values: CDR1 MDHEN, CDR2 SYDVKM. This CDR3 reads CASSGQGYYEQYF. Here the CDR3 DNA reads TGTGCCAGCAGTGGACAGGGGTACTACGAGCAGTACTTC.

The V and J genes are TRBV7-2 and TRBJ2-7; a weak D match, TRBD2 (5 bases). Germline assignment: CDR1 SGHTA and CDR2 FQGNSA. Trimming left V 2 bases short and J 3 bases short, with 14 bases between. The CDR3 has 15 amino acids. CDR3 coding DNA: TGTGCCAGCAGCTTATCTTGGGAGTTGAGCTACGAGCAGTACTTC. This codes for CASSLSWELSYEQYF.

The CDR3 DNA follows: TGTGCCAGCAGCTTCGGGACAGGGTACGAGCAGTACTTC. Translation gives CASSFGTGYEQYF. The rearrangement uses TRBV13 and TRBJ2-7; 9 positions match TRBD1. The CDR3 extends over 13 amino acids. V shed 3 bases and J 4 bases; nucleotides not matched to a gene: 1. Germline V lookup: CDR1 PRHDT, CDR2 FYEKMQ (reference sequence).

The CDR3 here is CASRQGLQPQHF. CDR3 nucleotides: TGTGCCAGTCGACAGGGGCTACAGCCCCAGCATTTT. The V and J genes are TRBV19 and TRBJ1-5, with 8 bases identical to TRBD1. Trimming removed 8 bases from V and 7 bases from J; junction bases left unmatched: 4. CDR1 is LNHDA, CDR2 SQIVND, per germline (reference sequence). The CDR3 sequence is 12 residues long. Full variable domain (missing parts from reference TRBV19 and TRBJ1-5): DGGITQSPKYLFRKEGQNVTLSCEQNLNHDAMYWYRQDPGQGLRLIYYSQIVNDFQKGDIAEGYSVSREKKESFPLTVTSAQKNPTAFYLCASRQGLQPQHFGDGTRLSIL.

The CDR3 DNA reads as TGTGCCAGCAGCTTAGTCAGCGGGGACCAGCCCCAGCATTTT. Translated, it gives CASSLVSGDQPQHF. This chain links TRBV7-8 with TRBJ1-5; D might be TRBD1 (5 bases). Germline values: CDR1 SGHVS, CDR2 FQNEAQ. Trimming took 1 base from V and 7 from J, leaving 11 bases between them. This CDR3 contains 14 residues.

This clone was found once. The chain links TRBV6-9 to TRBJ1-4; D perhaps matches TRBD1 (5 bases). The CDR3 has 17 residues. V was cut by 0 bases and J by 5 bases, with 16 bases left in between. Per the germline V gene, CDR1 is MNHGY and CDR2 is SVAAGI. The CDR3, as DNA: TGTGCCAGCAGTTATTCGATTACAGGTACTCACAATGAAAAACTGTTTTTT. Translation: CASSYSITGTHNEKLFF.

The V and J genes are TRBV7-9 and TRBJ2-6; the D gene is possibly TRBD2 (6 bases). Germline lookup yields CDR1 SEHNR and CDR2 FQNEAQ (reference sequence). The ends were cut back, 5 bases at V and 1 base at J, with 18 bases in the middle. CDR3 length: 18 amino acids. CDR3 nucleotide sequence: TGTGCCAGCAGCCCAGAGGAAGGAGGGGCGTCTGGGGCCAACGTCCTGACTTTC. This gives the protein CASSPEEGGASGANVLTF.

DNA for the CDR3: TGTGCCAGCAGCTTACGGGACTACAAGAACACCGGGGAGCTGTTTTTT. Protein sequence: CASSLRDYKNTGELFF. This sequence joins TRBV13 and TRBJ2-2; TRBD2 aligns across 7 bases. Trimming at V came to 2 bases and at J to 1 base, leaving 4 bases not matched to a gene. The V gene's germline CDR1 is PRHDT and CDR2 FYEKMQ (reference sequence). CDR3 length: 16 amino acids.

The chain has TRBV9 and TRBJ1-1; D possibly corresponds to TRBD1 (5 bases). The CDR3 is 14 amino acids. Trimming stripped 3 bases from V and 5 bases from J, with 14 bases between. Germline lookup yields CDR1 SGDLS and CDR2 YYNGEE. Here the CDR3 reads CASSGEARGTEAFF. In DNA, the CDR3 is TGTGCCAGCAGCGGGGAGGCTCGGGGGACTGAAGCTTTCTTT.

This clone was counted only a few times. The J gene is TRBJ2-2, the V gene TRBV11-2; the D gene is possibly TRBD2 (6 bases). Trimming removed 4 bases at V and 6 bases at J, with 9 bases between. CDR3 length equals 13 residues. Germline V CDR1 and CDR2: SGHAT, FQNNGV. CDR3: CASSYPGAGELFF. DNA of the CDR3: TGTGCCAGCAGCTACCCGGGAGCCGGGGAGCTGTTTTTT.